These 3 T cell receptor beta chains originate from one sample sequenced in a study of esophageal squamous cell carcinoma tumors. Amplification combined a P20EA primer and a TCR alpha or TCR beta constant-region primer, then a nested second PCR used CA2 or CB2. A polyT18-containing BSL-18E primer started reverse transcription before unbiased adaptor ligation RT-PCR amplified the TCR genes. One entry per CDR3 protein, called by TCRdb with MiXCR from the 5' RACE reads. The sample yields roughly 5,000 distinct CDR3 sequences, about 22% seen once. The sequenced material came from tumor tissue. The receptors were sampled from a man aged 50-79 years with esophageal squamous cell carcinoma.

Regarding this clonotype: This may arise from a read error, as a much more abundant clone is one base away. The chain combines TRBV25-1 with TRBJ1-2; D unresolved. Germline-derived CDR1 and CDR2 are MGHDK and SYGVNS. This CDR3 spans 15 amino acids. CDR3 coding DNA: TGTGTCAGCAGTGAATTTGGCGGCATGAACTATGGCTACACCTTC. Protein: CVSSEFGGMNYGYTF.

The chain uses TRBV30 and TRBJ2-4; a possible D gene is TRBD1 (7 bases). CDR3 size: 17 residues. Trimming stripped 0 bases from V and 0 bases from J, with 15 bases between. Germline CDR1 GTSNPN, CDR2 SVGIG (reference sequence). The CDR3 sequence is CAWSVMTGTLAKNIQYF. The CDR3 DNA reads as TGTGCCTGGAGTGTTATGACAGGGACTCTAGCCAAAAACATTCAGTACTTC.

The rearrangement uses TRBV7-2 and TRBJ2-5; 8 bases are a match to TRBD2. The germline gives CDR1 SGHTA, CDR2 FQGNSA. The CDR3 spans 14 residues. After removal of 3 bases from V and 3 bases from J, the junction contained 3 bases not matched to a gene. This CDR3 reads CASSFYGREETQYF. The CDR3 nucleotides read TGTGCCAGCAGCTTCTACGGGAGGGAAGAGACCCAGTACTTC.